Listed here is a single T cell receptor (beta chain). The data originate from a study of cytomegalovirus exposure and HLA in healthy donors. Method: immunoSEQ multiplex PCR; TCRdb's copy keeps in-frame clones and lacks some. The sample lists some 75,000 clones; about 96% were seen once. The CDR3 totals 14 residues. Germline V gene data show CDR1 as LNHDA and CDR2 as SQIVND (reference sequence). V was trimmed by 5 bases and J by 0 bases, leaving 10 bases between them. The J gene is TRBJ1-1, the V gene TRBV19; D is perhaps TRBD1 (5 bases). The clonotype originates from a woman aged 18-30 years in good health and CMV-seronegative. The sequencing sample was made of PBMCs. Here the CDR3 reads CASSLGHLNTEAFF. For the CDR3, the DNA is TGTGCCAGTAGTTTAGGACACTTGAACACTGAAGCTTTCTTT.